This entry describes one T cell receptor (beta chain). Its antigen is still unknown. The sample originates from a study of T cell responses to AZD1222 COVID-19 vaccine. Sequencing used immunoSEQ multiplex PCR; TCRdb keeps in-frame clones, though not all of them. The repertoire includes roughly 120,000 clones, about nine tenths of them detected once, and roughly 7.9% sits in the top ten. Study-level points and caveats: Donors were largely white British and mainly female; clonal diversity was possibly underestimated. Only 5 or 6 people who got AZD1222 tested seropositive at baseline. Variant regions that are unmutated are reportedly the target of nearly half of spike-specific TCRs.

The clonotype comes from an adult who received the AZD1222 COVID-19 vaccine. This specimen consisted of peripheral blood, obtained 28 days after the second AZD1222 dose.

The CDR3 loop is CASSDPLAGTSYEQYF. DNA of the CDR3: TGTGCCAGCAGTGACCCACTAGCGGGGACCTCCTACGAGCAGTACTTC. The chain uses TRBV2 and TRBJ2-7; 10 bases map to TRBD2. This CDR3 contains 16 residues. The ends lost 3 bases at V and 0 bases at J; junction bases unmatched: 5. CDR1 and CDR2 from the germline V gene are SNHLY and FYNNEI.